Listed below are T cell receptor beta chains from one sample, sequenced in a study of T cells after yellow fever vaccination. TCRdb passed the 5' RACE reads through MiXCR, listing each CDR3 protein once. The sample lists fewer than 150,000 distinct CDR3 sequences; 5.5% to 8% were seen once. Specimen: CD4+ T cells sorted from PBMCs, collected roughly 46 days after the first yellow fever vaccination. The receptor set was obtained from a man between 18 and 35 years old who received the YFV17D yellow fever vaccine. Both conserved end residues are part of each CDR3. Fields, in order: V gene, J gene, CDR3 length, CDR3 protein.

TRBV7-2	TRBJ2-7	14	CASSSRPDGYEQYF
TRBV5-6	TRBJ1-6	12	CASTSYNSPLHF
TRBV7-2	TRBJ1-1	14	CASSLRARGSEAFF
TRBV23-1	TRBJ1-4	18	CASSQWKGQVELSEKLFF
TRBV7-2	TRBJ1-6	14	CASSKGQGLSPLHF
TRBV4-3	TRBJ2-1	14	CASSRNTGVGEQFF
TRBV6-2/TRBV6-3	TRBJ2-1	16	CASSPLGAGGHLPPFF
TRBV12-3/TRBV12-4	TRBJ1-5	15	CASSFGQGLNQPQHF
TRBV5-1	TRBJ2-5	13	CASSGGIQETQYF
TRBV5-1	TRBJ1-1	17	CASSFPPSGVGGSEAFF
TRBV7-2	TRBJ2-5	14	CASSSAPHKETQYF
TRBV5-4	TRBJ2-2	17	CASSLEQGLFNTGELFF
TRBV9	TRBJ1-4	16	CASSVGYSSYNEKLFF
TRBV20-1	TRBJ2-3	14	CSATWDWHTDTQYF
TRBV9	TRBJ1-1	15	CASSVGGDGNTEAFF
TRBV4-1	TRBJ2-5	15	CASSQEYSGQETQYF
TRBV5-1	TRBJ1-1	14	CASSLGQINTEAFF
TRBV7-9	TRBJ2-3	17	CASSLGVLAGGTDTQYF
TRBV7-2	TRBJ2-2	17	CASSLAFGGANTGELFF
TRBV10-3	TRBJ2-5	13	CAISWDSQETQYF
TRBV5-1	TRBJ2-1	15	CASSLDSGGVLGQFF
TRBV29-1	TRBJ2-4	16	CSVHVRQGVSKNIQYF
TRBV7-2	TRBJ2-7	16	CASSIYAGQWDYEQYF
TRBV29-1	TRBJ1-3	14	CSVGIDELGNTIYF
TRBV28	TRBJ1-2	14	CASLTGGHGYGYTF
TRBV11-2	TRBJ2-1	16	CASSLVGKKAGEGRFF
TRBV7-2	TRBJ2-7	16	CASSLALTSGGGEQYF
TRBV4-3	TRBJ1-1	14	CASSQDRGADEAFF
TRBV24-1	TRBJ2-5	16	CATSEGLLADQETQYF
TRBV10-3	TRBJ1-3	17	CAISESRGARSGNTIYF
TRBV2	TRBJ1-2	12	CASSENGYGYTF
TRBV6-5	TRBJ1-1	15	CASSYRAQGATEAFF
TRBV12-3/TRBV12-4	TRBJ2-3	16	CASSFPLAGRTDTQYF
TRBV20-1	TRBJ2-3	14	CSAREGGPGDTQYF
TRBV29-1	TRBJ2-7	13	CSVVERGGYEQYF
TRBV5-6	TRBJ2-7	16	CASSLAVAGISYEQYF
TRBV7-3	TRBJ1-1	14	CASSSTGPGTEAFF
TRBV5-4	TRBJ2-3	14	CASSFPEITDTQYF
TRBV28	TRBJ1-3	14	CASSLGDGGNTIYF
TRBV5-1	TRBJ2-3	16	CASSPRRRGVEDTQYF
TRBV5-1	TRBJ2-2	15	CASSSRGASTGELFF
TRBV5-5	TRBJ2-5	14	CASSFGTGGKTQYF
TRBV4-2	TRBJ1-6	13	CASSQEGDSPLHF
TRBV24-1	TRBJ2-3	17	CATSEPPTGTGGDTQYF
TRBV5-1	TRBJ2-1	13	CASNREPYNEQFF
TRBV24-1	TRBJ2-5	13	CATRTADQETQYF
TRBV6-6	TRBJ2-5	13	CASRRDIQETQYF
TRBV10-3	TRBJ1-5	16	CAISDFAGGQDQPQHF
TRBV11-2	TRBJ1-2	12	CASSFSGNGYTF
TRBV7-3	TRBJ2-3	14	CASSLVGVRDTQYF
TRBV4-3	TRBJ2-7	16	CASSQRTGTGFYEQYF
TRBV25-1	TRBJ2-1	17	CASSDPRDGSSYNEQFF
TRBV20-1	TRBJ1-5	15	CSARDIDAVNQPQHF
TRBV4-2	TRBJ2-6	14	CASSHVGGANVLTF
TRBV20-1	TRBJ2-3	14	CSASVGPSTDTQYF
TRBV10-3	TRBJ1-5	13	CAIRIGLNQPQHF
TRBV5-1	TRBJ2-7	14	CASSQGQGSYEQYF
TRBV9	TRBJ2-2	16	CASSGLAGGLAGELFF
TRBV7-3	TRBJ2-1	15	CASSLGTSGNNEQFF